This is a list of T cell receptor beta chains from one sample in a study of cytomegalovirus exposure and HLA in healthy donors. Assay: immunoSEQ multiplex PCR; the TCRdb copy retains only in-frame clones and omits some. The sample carries roughly 110,000 clones, roughly 87% recorded once. What was sequenced was PBMCs. Receptor source: a young man in good health and CMV-seropositive. Both conserved end residues are part of each CDR3. Each record gives: CDR3 length, D gene, V gene, clone size, J gene, CDR3 DNA, CDR3 protein. The D gene is left open where the match is weak. A clone size is listed for some rows: how often the clone was seen (once, few, many), or a class if it is expanded.

cdr3_length: 13
d_call: .
v_call: TRBV10-1
clone_size: .
j_call: TRBJ1-1
cdr3_nt: TGCGCCAGCCGACAGGACTGGAACACTGAAGCTTTCTTT
cdr3_aa: CASRQDWNTEAFF

cdr3_length: 16
d_call: TRBD1
v_call: TRBV27
clone_size: .
j_call: TRBJ1-5
cdr3_nt: TGTGCCAGCAGTCACACCGGGACAGGGGGCGCTCAGCCCCAGCATTTT
cdr3_aa: CASSHTGTGGAQPQHF

cdr3_length: 18
d_call: TRBD2
v_call: TRBV11-1
clone_size: .
j_call: TRBJ2-2
cdr3_nt: TGTGCCAGCAGCTTGGGACTAGCGGGGGGGCGCGGCACCGGGGAGCTGTTTTTT
cdr3_aa: CASSLGLAGGRGTGELFF

cdr3_length: 18
d_call: TRBD2
v_call: TRBV4-1
clone_size: once
j_call: TRBJ2-1
cdr3_nt: TGCGCCAGCAGCCAAGTCCTTTTAGCGGGGGGGGCGGGTAATGAGCAGTTCTTC
cdr3_aa: CASSQVLLAGGAGNEQFF

cdr3_length: 12
d_call: .
v_call: TRBV29-1
clone_size: .
j_call: TRBJ1-2
cdr3_nt: TGCAGCGTTCGGGACGGGGGATATGGCTACACCTTC
cdr3_aa: CSVRDGGYGYTF

cdr3_length: 14
d_call: .
v_call: TRBV21-1
clone_size: .
j_call: TRBJ1-2
cdr3_nt: TGTGCCAGCAGGTTGGACAGCCCTAACTATGGCTACACCTTC
cdr3_aa: CASRLDSPNYGYTF

cdr3_length: 13
d_call: .
v_call: TRBV5-4
clone_size: .
j_call: TRBJ1-1
cdr3_nt: TGTGCCAGCAGCCCCGGGGGGAGAACTGAAGCTTTCTTT
cdr3_aa: CASSPGGRTEAFF

cdr3_length: 13
d_call: .
v_call: TRBV10-1
clone_size: .
j_call: TRBJ2-7
cdr3_nt: TGCGCCAGCAGTGAGTCTGGACTTGGCGAGCAGTACTTC
cdr3_aa: CASSESGLGEQYF

cdr3_length: 16
d_call: TRBD2
v_call: TRBV11-2
clone_size: .
j_call: TRBJ2-2
cdr3_nt: TGTGCCAGCAGCCCGCTAGCGGGGGTTATAATCGGGGAGCTGTTTTTT
cdr3_aa: CASSPLAGVIIGELFF

cdr3_length: 13
d_call: .
v_call: TRBV7-9
clone_size: .
j_call: TRBJ1-6
cdr3_nt: TGTTCCAGCAGCCCCAGGGGTTTGTCACCCCTCCACTTT
cdr3_aa: CSSSPRGLSPLHF

cdr3_length: 14
d_call: TRBD1
v_call: TRBV27
clone_size: .
j_call: TRBJ2-7
cdr3_nt: TGTGCCAGCAGTTGGGGACAGGGGGCCTACGAGCAGTACTTC
cdr3_aa: CASSWGQGAYEQYF

cdr3_length: 15
d_call: TRBD1
v_call: TRBV5-5
clone_size: once
j_call: TRBJ2-1
cdr3_nt: TGTGCCAGCAGCTGGACAGGGGCCGCCTACAATGAGCAGTTCTTC
cdr3_aa: CASSWTGAAYNEQFF

cdr3_length: 18
d_call: .
v_call: TRBV7-9
clone_size: .
j_call: TRBJ2-1
cdr3_nt: TGTTCCAGCAGCCCCCGCCGGGGGACAGAGATCGTCTACAATGAGCAGTTCTTC
cdr3_aa: CSSSPRRGTEIVYNEQFF

cdr3_length: 18
d_call: .
v_call: TRBV11-3
clone_size: .
j_call: TRBJ2-1
cdr3_nt: TGTGCCAGCAGCACCCCCCCAGCCAAAAAGACTTTTCGCAATGAGCAGTTCTTC
cdr3_aa: CASSTPPAKKTFRNEQFF

cdr3_length: 15
d_call: TRBD1
v_call: TRBV18
clone_size: .
j_call: TRBJ1-5
cdr3_nt: TGTGCCAGCTCTCTCGGACAGGGGCTTAATCAGCCCCAGCATTTT
cdr3_aa: CASSLGQGLNQPQHF